This T cell receptor beta chain appears in the sequencing data of a study of blood T cell repertoires in COVID-19. Study-level background: Acute and convalescent COVID-19 specimens originated in the United States, Italy and Spain. PBMCs, B-cell-depleted T cells, or T cells provided the cDNA or gDNA that made up the material.

Trimming took off 6 bases at V and 1 base at J, with 10 bases between the two ends. The CDR3 is 13 residues long. The germline V gene has CDR1 MDHEN and CDR2 SYDVKM. In the original workflow: How many nucleated cells were present was estimated from reference gene primer amplification. Assay: immunoSEQ multiplex PCR; the TCRdb copy retains only in-frame clones and omits some. D and trimming were read from the DNA, whereas the V and J calls and clone size are those reported in that table. The sample consists of some 20,000 clones, 86% of them appearing once. The chain uses TRBV28 and TRBJ2-7; D is uncertain. What was sequenced was peripheral blood. This clonotype was obtained from a woman older than 75 with active or convalescent COVID-19. CDR3 DNA: TGTGCCAGCAGCTCCGGTCCTTCCTACGAGCAGTACTTC. Its protein is CASSSGPSYEQYF.